The TCR beta chain described here comes from a study of shared clonotypes between healthy human individuals. Sequencing used immunoSEQ multiplex PCR; TCRdb keeps in-frame clones, though not all of them. The sample shows over a million clones, 96% of them seen only once. The sample was naive CD4+ T cells sorted from blood. As for subset: CD45RA+ positively selected. The receptor's source is a man aged 30-40 years in good health.

Written as DNA, the CDR3 is TGTGCCAGCAGTTACGGTTATACCCAGTACTTC. Amino acid sequence: CASSYGYTQYF. The rearrangement links TRBV6-5 to TRBJ2-5, with unresolved D. The germline V gene has CDR1 MNHEY and CDR2 SVGAGI. V gave up 2 bases and J gave up 8 bases, with 6 bases separating them. The CDR3 sequence is 11 residues long.